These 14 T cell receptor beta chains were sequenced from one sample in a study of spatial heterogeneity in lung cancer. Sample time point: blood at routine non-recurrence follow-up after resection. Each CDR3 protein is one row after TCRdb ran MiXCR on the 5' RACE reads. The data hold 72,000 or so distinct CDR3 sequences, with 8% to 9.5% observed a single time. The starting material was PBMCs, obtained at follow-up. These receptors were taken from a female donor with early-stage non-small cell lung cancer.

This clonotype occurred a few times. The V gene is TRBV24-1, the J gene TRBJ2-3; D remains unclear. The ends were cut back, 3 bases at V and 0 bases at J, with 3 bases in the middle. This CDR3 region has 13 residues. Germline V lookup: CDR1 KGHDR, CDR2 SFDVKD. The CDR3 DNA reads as TGTGCCACCAGTGATAGGAGCACAGATACGCAGTATTTT. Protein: CATSDRSTDTQYF.

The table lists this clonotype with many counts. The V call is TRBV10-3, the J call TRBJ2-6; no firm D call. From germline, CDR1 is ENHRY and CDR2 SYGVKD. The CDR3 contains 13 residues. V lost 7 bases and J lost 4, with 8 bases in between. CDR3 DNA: TGTGCCATCACCTCAGGAGGGGCCAACGTCCTGACTTTC. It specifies CAITSGGANVLTF.

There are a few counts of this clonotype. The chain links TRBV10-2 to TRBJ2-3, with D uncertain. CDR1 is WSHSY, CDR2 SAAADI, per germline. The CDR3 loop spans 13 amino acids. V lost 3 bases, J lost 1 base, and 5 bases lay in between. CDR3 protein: CASSDAGTDTQYF. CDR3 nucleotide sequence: TGCGCCAGCAGTGACGCTGGCACAGATACGCAGTATTTT.

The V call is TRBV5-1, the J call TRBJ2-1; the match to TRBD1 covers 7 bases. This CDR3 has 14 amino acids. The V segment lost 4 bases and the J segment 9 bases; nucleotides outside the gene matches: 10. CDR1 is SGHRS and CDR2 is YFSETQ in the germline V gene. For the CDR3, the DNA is TGCGCCAGCAGCCTAATACAGGGGCCCAGTGAGCAGTTCTTC. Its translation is CASSLIQGPSEQFF.

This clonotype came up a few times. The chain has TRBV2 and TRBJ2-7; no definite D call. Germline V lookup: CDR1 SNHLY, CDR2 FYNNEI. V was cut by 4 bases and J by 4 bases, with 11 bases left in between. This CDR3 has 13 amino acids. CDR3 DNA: TGTGCCAGCAGTGGGACGGCCCGTTACGAGCAGTACTTC. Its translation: CASSGTARYEQYF.

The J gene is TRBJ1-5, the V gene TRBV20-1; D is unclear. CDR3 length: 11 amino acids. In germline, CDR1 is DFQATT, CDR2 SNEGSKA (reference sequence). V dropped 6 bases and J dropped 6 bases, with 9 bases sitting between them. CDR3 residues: CSALDGQPQHF. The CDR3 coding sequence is TGCAGTGCCCTAGACGGTCAGCCCCAGCATTTT.

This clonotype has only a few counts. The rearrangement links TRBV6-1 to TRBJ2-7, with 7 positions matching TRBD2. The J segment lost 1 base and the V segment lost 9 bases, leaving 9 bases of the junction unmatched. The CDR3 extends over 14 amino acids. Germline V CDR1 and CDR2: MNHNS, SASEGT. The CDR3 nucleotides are TGTGCCAGTAACCGGGACTATCGTTCCTACGAGCAGTACTTC. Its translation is CASNRDYRSYEQYF.

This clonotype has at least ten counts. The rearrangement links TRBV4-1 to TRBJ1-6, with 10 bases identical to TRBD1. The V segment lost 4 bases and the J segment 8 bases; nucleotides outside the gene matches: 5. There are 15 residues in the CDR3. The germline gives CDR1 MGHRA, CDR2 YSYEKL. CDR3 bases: TGCGCCAGCAGCCCTTGGGACAGGGGCGATTCACCCCTCCACTTT. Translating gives CASSPWDRGDSPLHF.

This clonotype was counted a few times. The CDR3 region has the DNA TGTGCCAGCAGCCAAGATAGCAGTAACACCGGGGAGCTGTTTTTT. As protein: CASSQDSSNTGELFF. The gene calls are TRBV3-1 and TRBJ2-2; no reliable D call. Per the germline V gene, CDR1 is LGHDT and CDR2 is YNNKEL (reference sequence). The CDR3 contains 15 residues. The V and J ends lost 0 bases and 2 bases respectively, with 7 bases between them.

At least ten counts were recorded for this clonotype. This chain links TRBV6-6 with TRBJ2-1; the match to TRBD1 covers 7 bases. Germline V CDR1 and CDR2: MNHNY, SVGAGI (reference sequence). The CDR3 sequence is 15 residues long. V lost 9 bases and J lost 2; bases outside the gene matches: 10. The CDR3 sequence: CASELGQVAYNEQFF. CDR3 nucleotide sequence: TGTGCCAGTGAGTTAGGACAGGTAGCCTACAATGAGCAGTTCTTC.

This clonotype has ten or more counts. The CDR3 sequence is CASSLNTEGQAFF. As DNA, the CDR3 is TGTGCCAGTAGTCTCAACACGGAGGGGCAAGCTTTCTTT. This chain joins TRBV19 and TRBJ1-1; D is possibly TRBD1 (5 bases). The CDR3 consists of 13 residues. The germline CDR1 and CDR2 sequences are LNHDA and SQIVND (reference sequence). Trimming took 5 bases from V and 9 from J, leaving 16 bases between them.

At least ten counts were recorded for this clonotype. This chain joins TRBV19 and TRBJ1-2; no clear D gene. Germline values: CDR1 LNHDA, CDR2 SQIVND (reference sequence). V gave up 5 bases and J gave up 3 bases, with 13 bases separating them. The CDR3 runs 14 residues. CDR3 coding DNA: TGTGCCAGTAGTCTGGGTACCCGTGACTATGGCTACACCTTC. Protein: CASSLGTRDYGYTF.

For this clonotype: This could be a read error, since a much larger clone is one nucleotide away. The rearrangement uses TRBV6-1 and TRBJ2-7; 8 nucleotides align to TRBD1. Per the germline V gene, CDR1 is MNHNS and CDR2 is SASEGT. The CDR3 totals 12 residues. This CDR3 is CVGRTGYEEQYF. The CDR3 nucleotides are TGTGTCGGACGGACAGGGTATGAAGAGCAGTACTTC.

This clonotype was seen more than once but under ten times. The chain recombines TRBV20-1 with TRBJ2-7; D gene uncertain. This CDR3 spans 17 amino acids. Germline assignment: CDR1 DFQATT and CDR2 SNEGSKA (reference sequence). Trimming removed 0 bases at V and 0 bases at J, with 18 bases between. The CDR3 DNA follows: TGCAGTGCTAGAGATATGGATTCAGCGACCAGCTCCTACGAGCAGTACTTC. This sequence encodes CSARDMDSATSSYEQYF.